This T cell receptor (beta chain) was sequenced in a study of cytotoxic CD8 clonotypes in ibrutinib-treated CLL. Study overall: Patient counts were 11 relapsed/refractory, about 15 treatment-naive and 17 to 18 IGHV unmutated. Findings of the study overall: Public clonotypes were seen rarely and were contracted or stable on treatment. Clonality increased at ibrutinib response and stayed stable in sustained remission. At progression, however, it fell back toward baseline.

Clones were read by immunoSEQ multiplex PCR, and TCRdb kept only the in-frame ones, dropping some. Of about 140,000 clones in the sample, 80% to 95% are singletons; the top ten hold 10% to 13%. A remark on this clone: Its antigen is unknown.

Sequencing used PBMCs, obtained after 12 months of ibrutinib treatment. The receptor was isolated from a human donor with chronic lymphocytic leukemia.

CDR3 residues: CASSLKRSSYNEQFF. The CDR3 DNA reads TGTGCCAGCAGCTTAAAACGGAGCTCCTACAATGAGCAGTTCTTC. The J gene is TRBJ2-1, the V gene TRBV7-9; no clear D gene. The germline CDR1 and CDR2 sequences are SEHNR and FQNEAQ (reference sequence). This CDR3 has 15 residues. V lost 2 bases and J lost 0, with 8 bases in between.